This T cell receptor beta chain stems from a study of cytomegalovirus exposure and HLA in healthy donors. Whole-study findings and limits: Per a prior analysis, the majority of TCR beta V segments were productive roughly 87% or roughly 30% of the time.

On this clone itself: The antigen is not known.

CDR1 SEHNR and CDR2 FQNEAQ come from the germline V gene (reference sequence). V shed 11 bases, J shed 4 bases, and the junction held 9 bases outside the gene matches. This CDR3 spans 14 amino acids. In the PCR, 60 Vbeta and 13 Jbeta primers were used. Profiling relied on immunoSEQ multiplex PCR, and the TCRdb table lists in-frame clones only, not all of them. The repertoire holds about 180,000 clones, with over 80% as singletons. The rearrangement joins TRBV7-9 to TRBJ1-3, with 9 bases aligning to TRBD1. The sequence was collected from a girl aged 10-17 years in good health and CMV-seropositive. Sequencing used PBMCs. CDR3 sequence: CASRPGTGGNTIYF. In DNA, the CDR3 is TGTGCCTCCCGCCCCGGGACAGGGGGAAACACCATATATTTT. Full variable domain (remainder filled in from reference TRBV7-9 and TRBJ1-3): DTGVSQNPRHKITKRGQNVTFRCDPISEHNRLYWYRQTLGQGPEFLTYFQNEAQLEKSRLLSDRFSAERPKGSFSTLEIQRTEQGDSAMYLCASRPGTGGNTIYFGEGSWLTVV.